This T cell receptor (beta chain) was recovered during a study of graft-versus-host responses after intestinal transplantation. Lamina propria and intraepithelial lymphocytes were released by processing graft tissue. TCRdb keeps only in-frame clones here, not all; method: immunoSEQ multiplex PCR. The table records about 12,000 clones, about 70% of them present only once. Comments on this clone: At one boundary the junction diverges from the germline segment, which might be a read error.

The starting material was ileum tissue, obtained 142 days after intestinal transplantation. This TCR derives from a human patient who received an intestinal transplant, so some T cells may come from the graft donor.

This CDR3 reads CASRDRGNDF. DNA of the CDR3: TGCGCCAGCAGAGACAGGGGAAATGACTTC. The J gene is TRBJ2-5, the V gene TRBV5-1; 8 positions agree with TRBD1. CDR1 is SGHRS and CDR2 is YFSETQ in the germline V gene. The CDR3 totals 10 residues.